The 8 T cell receptor beta chains below come from one sample, sequenced in a study of cytomegalovirus exposure and HLA in healthy donors. TCRdb keeps only in-frame clones here, not all; method: immunoSEQ multiplex PCR. The sample gives some 150,000 clones, about 87% of which show up once; roughly 1.5% is in the top ten. Sequencing used PBMCs. The receptors were gathered from a woman in her twenties or thirties in good health and CMV-seronegative.

This rearrangement joins TRBV6-5 to TRBJ1-1; D is undetermined. From germline, CDR1 is MNHEY and CDR2 SVGAGI. The CDR3 contains 15 residues. The ends were cut back, 2 bases at V and 1 base at J, with 11 bases in the middle. CDR3 DNA sequence: TGTGCCAGCAGTTACCTCCCCGGTTCGAACACTGAAGCTTTCTTT. Its protein is CASSYLPGSNTEAFF.

V is TRBV2 and J is TRBJ1-2; 7 bases match TRBD1. This CDR3 spans 13 amino acids. The V gene's germline CDR1 is SNHLY and CDR2 FYNNEI. V lost 6 bases, J lost 8 bases, and 9 bases stayed unmatched. CDR3 in DNA: TGTGCCAGCAGACTTACAGGGGCTGGGGGCTACACCTTC. Its protein product is CASRLTGAGGYTF. Variable domain in full (rest from reference TRBV2 and TRBJ1-2): EPEVTQTPSHQVTQMGQEVILRCVPISNHLYFYWYRQILGQKVEFLVSFYNNEISEKSEIFDDQFSVERPDGSNFTLKIRSTKLEDSAMYFCASRLTGAGGYTFGSGTRLTVV.

The chain links TRBV7-8 to TRBJ1-5; 7 bases match TRBD1. Trimming removed 6 bases from V and 3 bases from J; junction bases left unmatched: 8. Germline values: CDR1 SGHVS, CDR2 FQNEAQ. The CDR3 has 15 amino acids. Here the CDR3 reads CASSYRTGPNQPQHF. CDR3 nucleotide sequence: TGTGCCAGCAGTTACCGGACAGGCCCCAATCAGCCCCAGCATTTT.

The chain carries TRBV7-2 and TRBJ2-2; 7 bases line up with TRBD1. Germline CDR1 and CDR2: SGHTA and FQGNSA. Trimming at V came to 4 bases and at J to 0 bases, leaving 5 bases not matched to a gene. The CDR3 sequence is 16 residues long. The CDR3 DNA follows: TGTGCCAGCAGCTCGAGGGGGCTCGCGAACACCGGGGAGCTGTTTTTT. Encoded protein: CASSSRGLANTGELFF.

V and J are TRBV5-4 and TRBJ1-1; D is ambiguous. Germline V gene lookup returns CDR1 SGHNT and CDR2 YYREEE (reference sequence). V lost 3 bases, J lost 7 bases, and 13 bases lay in between. The CDR3 runs 13 residues. CDR3 sequence reads: CASSSPPLNEAFF. CDR3 in DNA: TGTGCCAGCAGCTCTCCCCCTTTAAATGAAGCTTTCTTT.

The chain recombines TRBV6-1 with TRBJ2-3, with D possibly being TRBD1 (6 bases). Germline loops: CDR1 MNHNS, CDR2 SASEGT. V gave up 1 base and J gave up 6 bases, with 14 bases separating them. This CDR3 region has 15 residues. DNA for the CDR3: TGTGCCAGCAGTGAAGGGAAAGGGGGAGCGGATACGCAGTATTTT. The encoded protein is CASSEGKGGADTQYF.

The rearrangement joins TRBV10-2 to TRBJ1-1; 8 bases are a match to TRBD1. Germline trimming cut 6 bases from V and 3 bases from J; bases unmatched to any gene: 6. The length of the CDR3 is 14 residues. CDR1 and CDR2 (germline): WSHSY, SAAADI. CDR3 sequence (DNA): TGCGCCAGCAGGGCAGGGGGCGGGTACACTGAAGCTTTCTTT. Protein sequence: CASRAGGGYTEAFF.

This sequence joins TRBV5-1 and TRBJ2-1; tentatively, D is TRBD2 (6 bases). CDR3 length: 16 amino acids. The V end was cut by 0 bases, the J end by 4 bases, with 14 bases between. Germline-derived CDR1 and CDR2 are SGHRS and YFSETQ. CDR3 sequence reads: CASSLDDGTPYNEQFF. CDR3 in DNA: TGCGCCAGCAGCTTGGACGACGGGACTCCATACAATGAGCAGTTCTTC.